Here is one T cell receptor beta chain with its context. No antigen is known for it. The data were obtained in a study of CD8 T cells in ankylosing spondylitis. Study-level findings and limits: Seemingly distinctive of ankylosing spondylitis blood was a TCR beta motif formed by eight highly homologous variants. A CD8+ phenotype characterized the disease-linked clones, which were relatively rare in peripheral blood.

Each TCR beta library was made by quantitative 5'-RACE that incorporated molecular barcodes. TCRdb passed the 5' RACE reads through MiXCR, listing each CDR3 protein once. This sample has roughly 200,000 distinct CDR3 sequences, with around 13% found just once. Deletions cut 5 bases from V and 6 bases from J, with 15 bases between. This CDR3 spans 14 amino acids. CDR1 LNHDA and CDR2 SQIVND come from the germline V gene (reference sequence). The chain has TRBV19 and TRBJ2-3; D is perhaps TRBD2 (5 bases). The sample was blood, either unsorted or a sorted T cell fraction (not recorded which). The clonotype was recovered from a male donor with ankylosing spondylitis or in good health (not recorded which). CDR3 sequence: CASSGGFSLDTQYF. The CDR3 DNA reads TGTGCCAGTAGTGGAGGCTTCTCTCTGGATACGCAGTATTTT.